One sample yielded the 23 T cell receptor beta chains listed below, sequenced in a study of OX40 agonist ivuxolimab in advanced cancers. Assay used: immunoSEQ multiplex PCR; TCRdb lists only in-frame clones, some missing. This sample has around 94,000 clones, with more than 75% found just once. The sequenced sample was CD4+ or CD8+ T cells sorted from blood, obtained in a trial of the OX40 agonist ivuxolimab. These receptors were collected from an adult with an advanced solid tumor such as melanoma, head and neck, liver or kidney cancer.

The genes are TRBV4-1 and TRBJ1-2; no definite D call. V dropped 7 bases and J dropped 3 bases, with 15 bases sitting between them. Per germline, CDR1 MGHRA and CDR2 YSYEKL. The CDR3 extends over 14 amino acids. CDR3 residues: CASINIGRDYGYTF. CDR3 DNA sequence: TGCGCCAGCATCAACATCGGCCGGGACTATGGCTACACCTTC.

The V and J genes are TRBV7-2 and TRBJ2-2; D possibly corresponds to TRBD2 (5 bases). Deletions cut 3 bases from V and 6 bases from J, with 23 bases between. The germline CDR1 and CDR2 sequences are SGHTA and FQGNSA. CDR3 length: 18 amino acids. CDR3 sequence: CASSFFASNSAEAGELFF. The CDR3 nucleotides read TGTGCCAGCAGCTTCTTCGCGTCGAATAGCGCTGAAGCCGGGGAGCTGTTTTTT.

The V call is TRBV18, the J call TRBJ2-2; possible D gene TRBD1, 5 bases. The CDR3 spans 16 residues. Looked up from germline, CDR1 is KGHSH and CDR2 is LQKENI. V dropped 2 bases and J dropped 3 bases, with 13 bases sitting between them. Written as DNA, the CDR3 is TGTGCCAGCTCACCAATCAGGGTCCGGGACACCGGGGAGCTGTTTTTT. Encoded protein: CASSPIRVRDTGELFF.

CDR3 protein: CASSVDNEKLFF. The CDR3 coding sequence is TGTGCCAGCAGCGTAGATAATGAAAAACTGTTTTTT. J is TRBJ1-4 and V is TRBV9; D call uncertain. V was pared by 0 bases and J by 4 bases, with 1 base between. CDR1 and CDR2 from the germline V gene are SGDLS and YYNGEE. The CDR3 contains 12 residues.

This chain uses TRBV5-8 with TRBJ2-1; 9 nucleotides align to TRBD2. V lost 5 bases, J lost 7 bases, and 10 bases stayed unmatched. Germline CDR1 SGHTS, CDR2 YDEGEE. The CDR3 extends over 15 amino acids. CDR3 coding DNA: TGTGCCAGCAGGTCTCCTCGGACTAGCGTAAATGAGCAGTTCTTC. It encodes CASRSPRTSVNEQFF. Looking up the rest from reference TRBV5-8 and TRBJ2-1 gives the full variable domain: EAGVTQSPTHLIKTRGQQATLRCSPISGHTSVYWYQQALGLGLQFLLWYDEGEERNRGNFPPRFSGRQFPNYSSELNVNALELEDSALYLCASRSPRTSVNEQFFGPGTRLTVL.

The rearrangement links TRBV27 to TRBJ1-4; D is unclear. Trimming shortened V by 4 bases and J by 7 bases, and 7 bases separated the two germline ends. Germline V gene sequence: CDR1 MNHEY, CDR2 SMNVEV (reference sequence). The CDR3 runs 12 residues. The CDR3 nucleotides read TGTGCCAGCAGTTCACAGCGTGAAAAACTGTTTTTT. This sequence encodes CASSSQREKLFF.

This chain uses TRBV10-3 with TRBJ2-1; 8 nucleotides agree with TRBD2. The CDR3 covers 14 residues. V was clipped by 6 bases and J by 3 bases; unmatched bases: 4. Germline lookup yields CDR1 ENHRY and CDR2 SYGVKD. Here the CDR3 DNA reads TGTGCCATCAGCGAGCGGGAGTTCTACAATGAGCAGTTCTTC. Amino acid sequence: CAISEREFYNEQFF.

The chain uses TRBV5-1 and TRBJ2-1; TRBD2 aligns across 9 bases. The germline CDR1 and CDR2 sequences are SGHRS and YFSETQ. The CDR3 contains 16 residues. After removal of 0 bases from V and 6 bases from J, the junction contained 7 bases not matched to a gene. CDR3 loop: CASSLGPGLARNEQFF. The CDR3, as DNA: TGCGCCAGCAGCTTGGGTCCGGGACTAGCCCGCAATGAGCAGTTCTTC.

This chain links TRBV5-6 with TRBJ2-1; maybe TRBD2 (5 bases). The CDR3 extends over 15 amino acids. Germline CDR1 reads SGHDT; CDR2 reads YYEEEE. V lost 2 bases and J lost 1, with 10 bases in between. DNA of the CDR3: TGTGCCAGCAGCTTATGGACTTTATCCTACAATGAGCAGTTCTTC. This codes for CASSLWTLSYNEQFF.

The chain joins TRBV5-4 to TRBJ2-1; 9 bases match TRBD2. V shed 10 bases, J shed 4 bases, and the junction held 6 bases outside the gene matches. Germline V CDR1 and CDR2: SGHNT, YYREEE (reference sequence). This CDR3 spans 13 amino acids. CDR3 sequence: CASALAGYNEQFF. The CDR3 DNA sequence: TGTGCCTCGGCTCTAGCGGGATACAATGAGCAGTTCTTC.

This clone was counted a single time. The chain joins TRBV12-5 to TRBJ2-1; TRBD1 agrees at 8 bases. The CDR3 consists of 15 residues. Germline values: CDR1 LGHNT, CDR2 FRNRAP. The junction had 13 bases not matched to a gene; V was cut back by 7 bases and J by 8 bases. The CDR3 region is CASAPIGQGVDEQFF. The CDR3 nucleotides read TGTGCTAGTGCTCCCATCGGACAGGGAGTAGATGAGCAGTTCTTC.

V and J are TRBV6-1 and TRBJ2-5; D assignment may be TRBD1 or TRBD2 (6 bases each). The CDR3 covers 15 residues. Deletions cut 2 bases from V and 4 bases from J, with 14 bases between. The germline gives CDR1 MNHNS, CDR2 SASEGT. The CDR3 DNA follows: TGTGCCAGCAGTGAATTCTATGGAGGGGGAGAGACCCAGTACTTC. Amino acid sequence: CASSEFYGGGETQYF.

Worth noting for this clone: One end of the junction varies from germline; a read error may be responsible. The gene calls are TRBV7-7 and TRBJ2-1; the match to TRBD2 covers 8 bases. CDR1 and CDR2 (germline): SSHAT, FNYEAQ (reference sequence). The CDR3 extends over 15 amino acids. CDR3 sequence reads: CASSVPRREDLEQFF. In nucleotides, the CDR3 is TGTGCTAGCAGCGTACCCCGGCGGGAGGACTTAGAGCAGTTCTTC.

This chain connects TRBV9 to TRBJ2-7; 8 bases map to TRBD2. The V gene end was trimmed by 4 bases and the J gene end by 0 bases; junction bases not matched to a gene: 6. Germline V lookup: CDR1 SGDLS, CDR2 YYNGEE. The CDR3 contains 15 residues. This CDR3 reads CASSPGGGTSYEQYF. CDR3 nucleotides: TGTGCCAGCAGCCCGGGGGGGGGCACCTCCTACGAGCAGTACTTC.

The rearrangement joins TRBV9 to TRBJ2-1; 12 bases align to TRBD2. Germline V gene data show CDR1 as SGDLS and CDR2 as YYNGEE. The V gene end was trimmed by 0 bases and the J gene end by 2 bases; junction bases not matched to a gene: 9. The CDR3 is 19 residues long. Here the CDR3 DNA reads TGTGCCAGCAGCGTAGATCCACTAGCGGGAGGTGGGACCTACAATGAGCAGTTCTTC. It codes for CASSVDPLAGGGTYNEQFF.

The chain links TRBV11-3 to TRBJ1-2; D gene uncertain. Germline V lookup: CDR1 SGHNT, CDR2 YENEEA. The CDR3 sequence is 16 residues long. V was cut by 0 bases and J by 2 bases, with 13 bases left in between. DNA of the CDR3: TGTGCCAGCAGCTTAGATCTCCCAGTTAGGAACTATGGCTACACCTTC. This gives the protein CASSLDLPVRNYGYTF. The full variable domain, in which reference TRBV11-3 and TRBJ1-2 provide the parts outside the CDR3, is EAGVVQSPRYKIIEKKQPVAFWCNPISGHNTLYWYLQNLGQGPELLIRYENEEAVDDSQLPKDRFSAERLKGVDSTLKIQPAELGDSAVYLCASSLDLPVRNYGYTFGSGTRLTVV.

The count of this clone is one. The rearrangement uses TRBV7-2 and TRBJ2-2; 7 bases map to TRBD2. The CDR3 has 14 amino acids. Germline trimming cut 3 bases from V and 4 bases from J; bases unmatched to any gene: 2. The germline V gene encodes CDR1 SGHTA and CDR2 FQGNSA. The CDR3 DNA reads TGTGCCAGCAGCTTTTCGGGGGGCACCGGGGAGCTGTTTTTT. This encodes CASSFSGGTGELFF.

The genes are TRBV5-6 and TRBJ1-1; tentatively, D is TRBD1 (5 bases). Per germline, CDR1 SGHDT and CDR2 YYEEEE. CDR3 length: 14 amino acids. The V gene lost 2 bases and the J gene lost 5 bases, with 13 bases spanning the gap. The CDR3 loop is CASSLRGVRTEAFF. Written as DNA, the CDR3 is TGTGCCAGCAGCTTAAGAGGGGTTCGGACTGAAGCTTTCTTT.

The rearrangement joins TRBV6-6 to TRBJ2-5; TRBD2 agrees at 10 bases. The closer fit of TRBJ2-7 to the DNA end suggests the J call may be wrong. The CDR3 totals 16 residues. Germline V gives CDR1 MNHNY, CDR2 SVGAGI (reference sequence). CDR3 nucleotide sequence: TGTGCCAGCAGTTACGGGCAGCGGGAGGGCGGTTACGAGCAGTACTTC. Amino acid sequence: CASSYGQREGGYEQYF.

The rearrangement uses TRBV9 and TRBJ1-4; D is possibly TRBD1 (6 bases). Germline V lookup: CDR1 SGDLS, CDR2 YYNGEE. This CDR3 comprises 15 residues. The germline V and J ends were trimmed by 4 bases and 5 bases, with 15 bases remaining between them. The CDR3 coding sequence is TGTGCCAGCAGCTCCGTAGGGGGGTCGAATGAAAAACTGTTTTTT. Encoded protein: CASSSVGGSNEKLFF.

This sequence joins TRBV9 and TRBJ2-3, with 8 bases identical to TRBD1. Trimming removed 4 bases from V and 2 bases from J; junction bases left unmatched: 18. Germline V gene lookup returns CDR1 SGDLS and CDR2 YYNGEE. CDR3 length equals 19 residues. The chain's CDR3 is CASSPLVDRGAFHTDTQYF. The CDR3 DNA is TGTGCCAGCAGCCCCCTGGTAGACAGGGGCGCCTTCCACACAGATACGCAGTATTTT.

This sequence joins TRBV5-4 and TRBJ1-1; 8 nucleotides match TRBD1. Germline V gives CDR1 SGHNT, CDR2 YYREEE (reference sequence). This CDR3 region has 13 residues. V gave up 4 bases and J gave up 3 bases; unmatched junction bases: 2. In DNA form, the CDR3 reads TGTGCCAGCAGCACGGACAGGGACACTGAAGCTTTCTTT. As protein: CASSTDRDTEAFF.

This sequence joins TRBV10-3 and TRBJ1-5; D unclear. V was pared by 0 bases and J by 11 bases, with 20 bases between. Germline V gene data show CDR1 as ENHRY and CDR2 as SYGVKD. The length of the CDR3 is 16 residues. The CDR3 sequence is CAISESRGPAFGSQHF. CDR3 DNA sequence: TGTGCCATCAGTGAGTCGAGAGGGCCCGCTTTTGGCTCCCAGCATTTT.